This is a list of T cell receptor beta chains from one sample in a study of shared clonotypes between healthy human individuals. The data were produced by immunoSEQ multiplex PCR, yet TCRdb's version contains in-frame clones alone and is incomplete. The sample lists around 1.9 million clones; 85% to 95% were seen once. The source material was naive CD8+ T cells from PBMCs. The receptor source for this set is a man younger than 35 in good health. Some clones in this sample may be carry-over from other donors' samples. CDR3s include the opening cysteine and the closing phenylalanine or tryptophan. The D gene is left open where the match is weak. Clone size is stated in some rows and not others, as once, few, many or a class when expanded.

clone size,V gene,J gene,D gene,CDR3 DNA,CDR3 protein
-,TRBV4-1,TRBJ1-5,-,TGCGCCAGCAGCCAAGGTCCCGGCCAGGGCAGCAATCAGCCCCAGCATTTT,CASSQGPGQGSNQPQHF
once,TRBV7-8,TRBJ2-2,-,TGTGCCAGCAATTTGGGATCCGGGGAGCTGTTTTTT,CASNLGSGELFF
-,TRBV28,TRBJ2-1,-,TGTGCCAGCAGTTTCCAGACTAGTTCGGATGAGCAGTTCTTC,CASSFQTSSDEQFF
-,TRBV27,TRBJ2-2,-,TGTGCCAGCAGTTTACTCGGTCCCGGGGAGCTGTTTTTT,CASSLLGPGELFF
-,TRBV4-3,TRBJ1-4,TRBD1,TGCGCCAGCAGCCAAGGACAGGGAGAAAAACTGTTTTTT,CASSQGQGEKLFF
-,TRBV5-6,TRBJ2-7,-,TGTGCCAGCAGCTACAGAGTGAGATATGACGAGCAGTACTTC,CASSYRVRYDEQYF
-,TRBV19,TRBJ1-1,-,TGTGCCAGTAGACCCGGGACTCTCGTGAGGGCTTTCTTT,CASRPGTLVRAFF
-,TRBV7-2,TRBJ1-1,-,TGTGCCAGCAGCAAAAGGGAGGGACTGAACACTGAAGCTTTCTTT,CASSKREGLNTEAFF
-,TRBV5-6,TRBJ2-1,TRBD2,TGTGCCAGCAGCCCGGTGGCGGGACTAGATCTCAATGAGCAGTTCTTC,CASSPVAGLDLNEQFF
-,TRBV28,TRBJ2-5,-,TGTGCCAGCAGTTTTAGGATCCAAGAGACCCAGTACTTC,CASSFRIQETQYF
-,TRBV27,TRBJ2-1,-,TGTGCCAGCAGTGACAGCCCCTCCTACAATGAGCAGTTCTTC,CASSDSPSYNEQFF
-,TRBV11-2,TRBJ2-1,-,TGTGCCAGCAGCTTAGGGCTAAGCGGAGGCTACAATGAGCAGTTCTTC,CASSLGLSGGYNEQFF
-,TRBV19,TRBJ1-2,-,TGTGCCAGTAGTACCCGGTGGAGCGTCCAAGGCTACACCTTC,CASSTRWSVQGYTF
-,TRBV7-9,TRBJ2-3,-,TGTGCCAGCAGCTTAGTGGCTATACCATCGAAAGATACGCAGTATTTT,CASSLVAIPSKDTQYF
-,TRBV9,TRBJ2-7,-,TGTGCCAGCAGCGGGGGGAGTTCCTACGAGCAGTACTTC,CASSGGSSYEQYF
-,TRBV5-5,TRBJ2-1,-,TGTGCCAGCAGCTTGGGGATTGATGAGCAGTTCTTC,CASSLGIDEQFF
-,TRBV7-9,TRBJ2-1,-,TGTGCCAGCAGCCCGACCCCCGGGCCCTTATTTTACAATGAGCAGTTCTTC,CASSPTPGPLFYNEQFF
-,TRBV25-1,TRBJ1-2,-,TGTGCCAGCAGTGAATCAGATAACTATGGCTACACCTTC,CASSESDNYGYTF
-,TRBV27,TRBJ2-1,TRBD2,TGTGCCAGCAGACTAACTAGCGGGAGTGACAATGAGCAGTTCTTC,CASRLTSGSDNEQFF
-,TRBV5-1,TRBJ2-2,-,TGCGCCAGCAGCTTGTTCCGGGGGACCGGGGAGCTGTTTTTT,CASSLFRGTGELFF
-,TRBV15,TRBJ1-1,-,TGTGCCTTTGGGGGGATGAACACTGAAGCTTTCTTT,CAFGGMNTEAFF
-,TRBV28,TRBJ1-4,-,TGTGCCAGCAGTCTCCTCGGGGGGGGTAATGAAAAACTGTTTTTT,CASSLLGGGNEKLFF
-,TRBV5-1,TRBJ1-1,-,TGCGCCAGCAGCTTGGGGGGAGGAACTGAAGCTTTCTTT,CASSLGGGTEAFF
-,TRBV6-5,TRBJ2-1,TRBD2,TGTGCCAGCAGTGCGGGACTAGAGGAGTTCTTC,CASSAGLEEFF
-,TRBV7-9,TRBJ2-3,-,TGTGCCAGCAGTCAAGTCAACACAGATACGCAGTATTTT,CASSQVNTDTQYF
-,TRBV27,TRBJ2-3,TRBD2,TGTGCCAGCAGTTTACAAAGACTAGCGGGAGGGCGTTCACCTAACACAGATACGCAGTATTTT,CASSLQRLAGGRSPNTDTQYF
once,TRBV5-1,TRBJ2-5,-,TGCGCCAGCAGCTTGGCTCTAACAGAGACCCAGTACTTC,CASSLALTETQYF
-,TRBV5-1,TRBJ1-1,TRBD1,TGCGCCAGCAGCTTAAAAGGACAGGGGGCGTATACTGAAGCTTTCTTT,CASSLKGQGAYTEAFF
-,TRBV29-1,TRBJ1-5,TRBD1,TGCAGCGTTCCGGGACAGGGCGACCAGCCCCAGCATTTT,CSVPGQGDQPQHF
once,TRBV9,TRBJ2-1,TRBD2,TGTGCCAGCAGCGTAGTGGCTAGCGGGAACAATGAGCAGTTCTTC,CASSVVASGNNEQFF
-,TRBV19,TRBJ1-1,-,TGTGCCAGTAGTATATGGGGGTCGAACACTGAAGCTTTCTTT,CASSIWGSNTEAFF
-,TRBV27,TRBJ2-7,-,TGTGCCAGCAGTACCCCCGGGGCAGCCAGTTACTTC,CASSTPGAASYF
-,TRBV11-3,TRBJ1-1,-,TGTGCCAGCAGCTTAAAGGTCGGTGAAGCTTTCTTT,CASSLKVGEAFF
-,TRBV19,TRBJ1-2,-,TGTGCCAGTATGGGAATAGGGGCAGCAAACATTAACTATGGCTACACCTTC,CASMGIGAANINYGYTF
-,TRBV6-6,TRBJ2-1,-,TGTGCCAGCAGTTACTCGGTACAGGGTGTCAATGAGCAGTTCTTC,CASSYSVQGVNEQFF
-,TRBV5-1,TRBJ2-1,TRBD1,TGCGCCAGCAGCTTGGACGACGGTTTACTTGGGACAGAGTCCTACAATGAGCAGTTCTTC,CASSLDDGLLGTESYNEQFF